One and the same sample provided the 10 T cell receptor beta chains below, sequenced in a study of cytomegalovirus exposure and HLA in healthy donors (dated by TCRdb to 2017 to 2019). Receptors were amplified or captured by the immunoSEQ multiplex PCR assay. For the multiplex PCR, a mixture combining 60 forward primers for TCR Vbeta segments and 13 reverse primers for TCR Jbeta segments was used. Imported from immuneACCESS, the table was reduced by TCRdb to in-frame sequences with V and J called. These copies leave out some clones; in studies compared against another copy, an unresolved V gene accounts for under half, and the cause of the remainder is not known. For this sample there are 250,000 to 350,000 clones; under 90% appear just once. Clones ranked in the top ten supply 0.3% of the sample. Material for sequencing was PBMCs. The receptors come from a girl aged 2 to 10 in good health and CMV-seronegative.

V usage is TRBV5-6 and J usage is TRBJ1-1; 7 bases match TRBD1. This CDR3 comprises 15 residues. V lost 4 bases, J lost 4 bases, and 10 bases stayed unmatched. Germline-derived CDR1 and CDR2 are SGHDT and YYEEEE. CDR3 nucleotide sequence: TGTGCCAGCAGCCTCCGGATGACAGGGACCACTGAAGCTTTCTTT. It codes for CASSLRMTGTTEAFF.

This chain joins TRBV6-5 and TRBJ1-3; D is possibly TRBD1 (5 bases). Per germline, CDR1 MNHEY and CDR2 SVGAGI. The CDR3 sequence is 15 residues long. V gave up 8 bases and J gave up 2 bases, with 16 bases separating them. CDR3 sequence reads: CASHGGGRTGNTIYF. In DNA, the CDR3 is TGTGCCAGCCATGGGGGGGGTCGGACTGGAAACACCATATATTTT.

Here the CDR3 DNA reads TGTGCCAGCAGTATGGTAGCGGGAGGATCGCGTGAGACCCAGTACTTC. Protein: CASSMVAGGSRETQYF. The chain links TRBV27 to TRBJ2-5; 10 bases map to TRBD2. The CDR3 is 16 amino acids. The germline V gene has CDR1 MNHEY and CDR2 SMNVEV (reference sequence). V was pared by 5 bases and J by 5 bases, with 11 bases of the junction left unmatched.

V usage is TRBV9 and J usage is TRBJ2-7; perhaps TRBD2 as D (5 bases). Looked up from germline, CDR1 is SGDLS and CDR2 is YYNGEE. This CDR3 region has 14 residues. V was cut by 0 bases and J by 6 bases, with 13 bases left in between. The CDR3 DNA is TGTGCCAGCAGCGTAGAACTGTCTAGCCGCGAGCAGTACTTC. It yields the protein CASSVELSSREQYF. Full variable domain (missing parts from reference TRBV9 and TRBJ2-7): DSGVTQTPKHLITATGQRVTLRCSPRSGDLSVYWYQQSLDQGLQFLIQYYNGEERAKGNILERFSAQQFPDLHSELNLSSLELGDSALYFCASSVELSSREQYFGPGTRLTVT.

The chain is built from TRBV9 and TRBJ2-7; D is unclear. The germline V gene has CDR1 SGDLS and CDR2 YYNGEE. With 3 bases removed from V and 6 bases from J, the gap between germline ends came to 13 bases. This CDR3 region has 13 residues. CDR3 DNA: TGTGCCAGCAGCGGAACATCTCCGGGCGAGCAGTACTTC. This translates into CASSGTSPGEQYF.

This clone was counted between two and nine times. This sequence joins TRBV2 and TRBJ1-2; TRBD1 is a possible D gene (6 bases). The CDR3 runs 12 residues. The V end lost 7 bases, the J end lost 10 bases, and 16 bases lay between the germline ends. Germline V CDR1 and CDR2: SNHLY, FYNNEI. CDR3 residues: CASTGHPADYTF. In nucleotides, the CDR3 is TGTGCCAGCACGGGACACCCGGCAGACTACACCTTC.

The chain carries TRBV5-1 and TRBJ2-5; 10 bases are a match to TRBD2. The V gene's germline CDR1 is SGHRS and CDR2 YFSETQ. CDR3 length equals 13 residues. Trimming took 6 bases from V and 4 from J; bases not matched to a gene: 3. CDR3 sequence reads: CASKLAGGETQYF. DNA of the CDR3: TGCGCCAGCAAGTTAGCGGGAGGAGAGACCCAGTACTTC.

The chain carries TRBV7-9 and TRBJ2-3; 8 bases are shared with TRBD2. V lost 8 bases and J lost 3; bases outside the gene matches: 13. The germline V gene has CDR1 SEHNR and CDR2 FQNEAQ (reference sequence). The length of the CDR3 is 16 residues. The CDR3 spells CASPPTLAGRTDTQYF. The CDR3 DNA reads TGTGCCAGCCCCCCGACGTTAGCGGGACGAACAGATACGCAGTATTTT.

The V and J genes are TRBV6-5 and TRBJ1-2; 11 nucleotides line up with TRBD1. Looked up from germline, CDR1 is MNHEY and CDR2 is SVGAGI. This CDR3 is 15 amino acids long. The trim removed 8 bases at V and 0 bases at J, leaving 5 bases unmatched. The CDR3 region is CASSGQGGTNYGYTF. CDR3 in DNA: TGTGCCAGCTCGGGACAGGGGGGAACTAACTATGGCTACACCTTC.

The rearrangement uses TRBV7-6 and TRBJ2-7; weak D call: TRBD2 (5 bases). The V gene lost 1 base and the J gene lost 3 bases, with 10 bases spanning the gap. The germline gives CDR1 SGHVS, CDR2 FNYEAQ. The CDR3 covers 14 residues. The CDR3 bases are TGTGCCAGCAGCTTAGAACCCGGGATCTACGAGCAGTACTTC. This codes for CASSLEPGIYEQYF. Complete variable domain (other parts from reference TRBV7-6 and TRBJ2-7): GAGVSQSPRYKVTKRGQDVALRCDPISGHVSLYWYRQALGQGPEFLTYFNYEAQQDKSGLPNDRFSAERPEGSISTLTIQRTEQRDSAMYRCASSLEPGIYEQYFGPGTRLTVT.